The 23 T cell receptor beta chains given below trace back to one sample, sequenced in a study of CD8+CD57+ T cells in acquired aplastic anemia. Sequencing was done on patients that had shown CD8+CD57+ cell expansion by flow cytometry. Genomic DNA, serving as template, underwent TCR beta VDJ and CDR3 profiling. TCRdb ran MiXCR on the reads and lists one entry per CDR3 protein. The table lists more than 150,000 distinct CDR3 sequences, 48% of them singletons. The sample taken for sequencing was sorted CD4+, CD8+, or CD8+CD57+ T cells (not recorded which) from PBMCs. Source of these receptors: a human donor with aplastic anemia.

The sample holds many counts of this clonotype. The chain employs TRBV10-3 and TRBJ1-4; D is perhaps TRBD1 (5 bases). The germline V gene encodes CDR1 ENHRY and CDR2 SYGVKD. V was shortened by 10 bases and J by 8 bases, with 17 bases between the two germline ends. The CDR3 runs to 13 residues. CDR3: CATSPRASEKLFF. CDR3 bases: TGTGCCACGTCACCCAGGGCCTCAGAAAAACTGTTTTTT.

This clonotype was detected ten times or more. The chain couples TRBV7-9 to TRBJ2-2; 10 nucleotides line up with TRBD1. This CDR3 has 19 residues. V lost 0 bases, J lost 5 bases, and 12 bases stayed unmatched. Germline V gives CDR1 SEHNR, CDR2 FQNEAQ (reference sequence). CDR3 residues: CASSLASRDRGGKTGELFF. CDR3 in DNA: TGTGCCAGCAGCTTAGCGAGCCGGGACAGGGGCGGTAAGACCGGGGAGCTGTTTTTT. Supplemented by reference TRBV7-9 and TRBJ2-2, the full variable domain reads DTGVSQNPRHKITKRGQNVTFRCDPISEHNRLYWYRQTLGQGPEFLTYFQNEAQLEKSRLLSDRFSAERPKGSFSTLEIQRTEQGDSAMYLCASSLASRDRGGKTGELFFGEGSRLTVL.

Regarding this clonotype: One end of the junction does not line up with germline, which may come from a read error. V gene TRBV7-7 combines with J gene TRBJ2-5, with 7 bases that match TRBD1. Per germline, CDR1 SSHAT and CDR2 FNYEAQ (reference sequence). The CDR3 is 14 residues long. The CDR3 DNA follows: TGTGCTAGCAGCACCAGACAGGGAAAAGAGACCCAGTACTTC. Its translation: CASSTRQGKETQYF.

At least ten counts were recorded for this clonotype. The chain joins TRBV20-1 to TRBJ1-2, with a possible D match to TRBD1 (5 bases). Trimming took off 6 bases at V and 2 bases at J, with 16 bases between the two ends. The CDR3 has 14 amino acids. Germline V gene sequence: CDR1 DFQATT, CDR2 SNEGSKA (reference sequence). Here the CDR3 DNA reads TGCAGTGCGGAGAAACCGGGACTGAACTATGGCTACACCTTC. It is translated as CSAEKPGLNYGYTF.

The sample holds a few counts of this clonotype. V usage is TRBV15 and J usage is TRBJ2-7, with D possibly TRBD1 on 6 matching bases. With 4 bases removed from V and 7 bases from J, the gap between germline ends came to 14 bases. The CDR3 is 13 residues long. Germline V lookup: CDR1 LNHNV, CDR2 YYDKDF (reference sequence). For the CDR3, the DNA is TGTGCCACCAGCACCTCGCAGGGGAGAGAGCAGTACTTC. It is translated as CATSTSQGREQYF.

The chain recombines TRBV19 with TRBJ1-3; D gene uncertain. The CDR3 extends over 12 amino acids. Germline V gene sequence: CDR1 LNHDA, CDR2 SQIVND (reference sequence). V was cut by 10 bases and J by 7 bases, with 14 bases left in between. In nucleotides, the CDR3 is TGTGCCACTACAGCCTCGGGGAACACCATATATTTT. Translated: CATTASGNTIYF. Drawing the rest from reference TRBV19 and TRBJ1-3, the complete variable domain is DGGITQSPKYLFRKEGQNVTLSCEQNLNHDAMYWYRQDPGQGLRLIYYSQIVNDFQKGDIAEGYSVSREKKESFPLTVTSAQKNPTAFYLCATTASGNTIYFGEGSWLTVV.

The gene calls are TRBV24-1 and TRBJ2-3; TRBD2 aligns across 9 bases. Germline values: CDR1 KGHDR, CDR2 SFDVKD. This CDR3 has 15 amino acids. With 5 bases clipped from V and 2 bases from J, the junction kept 4 bases outside the gene matches. This CDR3 reads CATSGVAGDTDTQYF. In DNA, the CDR3 is TGTGCCACCAGTGGGGTAGCGGGAGACACAGATACGCAGTATTTT.

The sample holds a few counts of this clonotype. The CDR3 spells CASSLRRTSSNQPQHF. The CDR3 DNA reads TGTGCCAGCAGCCTCCGCCGGACGTCGAGCAATCAGCCCCAGCATTTT. The J gene is TRBJ1-5, the V gene TRBV11-1, with D unresolved. Trimming cost V 5 bases and J 1 base, with 15 bases left between them. Per the germline V gene, CDR1 is SGHAT and CDR2 is FQDESV (reference sequence). This CDR3 is built from 16 residues.

This clonotype was counted a few times. This chain links TRBV29-1 with TRBJ1-2, with D possibly being TRBD1 (6 bases). This CDR3 comprises 13 residues. Germline V gene lookup returns CDR1 SQVTM and CDR2 ANQGSEA. Trimming took off 5 bases at V and 2 bases at J, with 12 bases between the two ends. In DNA, the CDR3 is TGCAGCGTTAAGGACAGCCAAAACTATGGCTACACCTTC. As protein: CSVKDSQNYGYTF.

V usage is TRBV24-1 and J usage is TRBJ2-3, with unresolved D. V was trimmed by 4 bases and J by 9 bases, leaving 16 bases between them. CDR1 and CDR2 from the germline V gene are KGHDR and SFDVKD. The CDR3 consists of 14 residues. CDR3 protein: CATSDPGPPGTQYF. In DNA, the CDR3 is TGTGCCACCAGTGACCCCGGGCCCCCTGGAACGCAGTATTTT.

V usage is TRBV6-5 and J usage is TRBJ2-1; D remains unclear. Per the germline V gene, CDR1 is MNHEY and CDR2 is SVGAGI. CDR3 length: 10 amino acids. Trimming cost V 7 bases and J 8 bases, with 6 bases left between them. CDR3: CASNAYEQFF. The CDR3 coding sequence is TGTGCCAGCAACGCGTATGAGCAGTTCTTC.

The sample holds a few counts of this clonotype. The rearrangement links TRBV7-9 to TRBJ2-7, with D possibly matching TRBD1 (6 bases). Trimming left V 5 bases short and J 5 bases short, with 13 bases between. The CDR3 runs to 13 residues. CDR1 and CDR2 (germline): SEHNR, FQNEAQ (reference sequence). The CDR3 sequence: CASSQGHRHEQYF. CDR3 coding DNA: TGTGCCAGCAGCCAGGGACACCGGCACGAGCAGTACTTC.

The genes are TRBV24-1 and TRBJ2-2; 7 positions agree with TRBD1. CDR1 and CDR2 (germline): KGHDR, SFDVKD. Trimming took 5 bases from V and 6 from J; bases not matched to a gene: 11. The CDR3 extends over 16 amino acids. This CDR3 is CATSGFRTGGPGELFF. The DNA for the CDR3 is TGTGCCACCAGTGGGTTTAGGACAGGCGGTCCCGGGGAGCTGTTTTTT.

This clonotype was detected ten times or more. V and J are TRBV2 and TRBJ1-2; D might be TRBD1 (6 bases). V was trimmed by 3 bases and J by 7 bases, leaving 12 bases between them. Germline lookup yields CDR1 SNHLY and CDR2 FYNNEI. The CDR3 length is 13 residues. The CDR3 spells CASSDRGAGGYTF. For the CDR3, the DNA is TGTGCCAGCAGTGACCGGGGGGCAGGTGGCTACACCTTC.

This clonotype was detected a few times. The chain couples TRBV4-1 to TRBJ2-7, with 7 bases identical to TRBD1. V shed 3 bases, J shed 3 bases, and the junction held 8 bases outside the gene matches. The CDR3 is made up of 15 amino acids. In germline, CDR1 is MGHRA, CDR2 YSYEKL. The CDR3 sequence is CASSQTGQTNYEQYF. CDR3 nucleotides: TGCGCCAGCAGCCAGACGGGACAGACAAACTACGAGCAGTACTTC.

The chain couples TRBV7-3 to TRBJ2-3; possible D gene TRBD2, 6 bases. V lost 2 bases to trimming and J lost 4 bases, with 16 bases between them. CDR3 length equals 16 residues. Looked up from germline, CDR1 is SGHTA and CDR2 is FQGTGA. The CDR3 DNA follows: TGTGCCAGCAGCTTAGGGTTCGGGACTCAGGCAGATACGCAGTATTTT. This encodes CASSLGFGTQADTQYF.

In its sample, this clonotype was seen a few times. The junction does not match germline at one end; this may be a read error. The chain combines TRBV10-3 with TRBJ1-5; 8 nucleotides match TRBD1. This CDR3 region has 14 residues. Germline-derived CDR1 and CDR2 are ENHRY and SYGVKD. The DNA of the CDR3 is TGTGCCAGCAGTCCCAGGACAGGGAATCAGCCCCAGCATTTT. Translating it yields CASSPRTGNQPQHF.

The chain couples TRBV6-1 to TRBJ1-6; TRBD1 agrees at 7 bases. The V gene end was trimmed by 6 bases and the J gene end by 8 bases; junction bases not matched to a gene: 7. CDR3 size: 14 residues. Germline CDR1 and CDR2: MNHNS and SASEGT. CDR3 sequence (DNA): TGTGCCAGCAGCATACAGGGGAAAGATTCACCCCTCCACTTT. It yields the protein CASSIQGKDSPLHF.

The rearrangement uses TRBV29-1 and TRBJ2-6; a possible D gene is TRBD2 (7 bases). V lost 5 bases, J lost 4 bases, and 12 bases lay in between. There are 14 residues in the CDR3. CDR1 is SQVTM and CDR2 is ANQGSEA in the germline V gene. This chain's CDR3 is CSVSGGGGANVLTF. For the CDR3, the DNA is TGCAGCGTTTCGGGGGGCGGGGGGGCCAACGTCCTGACTTTC.

The chain is built from TRBV10-3 and TRBJ2-5; D gene uncertain. Deletions cut 4 bases from V and 4 bases from J, with 16 bases between. CDR3 length: 15 residues. Per germline, CDR1 ENHRY and CDR2 SYGVKD. This CDR3 is CAISGRTAVGETQYF. CDR3 sequence (DNA): TGTGCCATCAGTGGCCGCACGGCGGTTGGAGAGACCCAGTACTTC.

The genes are TRBV5-4 and TRBJ2-1; D may be TRBD2 (7 bases). Trimming took 3 bases from V and 2 from J, leaving 15 bases between them. The CDR3 contains 16 residues. CDR1 SGHNT and CDR2 YYREEE come from the germline V gene (reference sequence). Written as DNA, the CDR3 is TGTGCCAGCAGCTCGGGGGGCGCAGGTACCTACAATGAGCAGTTCTTC. Translation: CASSSGGAGTYNEQFF.

This sequence joins TRBV20-1 and TRBJ2-1; D gene uncertain. V was trimmed by 4 bases and J by 6 bases, leaving 10 bases between them. Germline values: CDR1 DFQATT, CDR2 SNEGSKA (reference sequence). The CDR3 runs to 12 residues. Here the CDR3 reads CSAIVSFNEQFF. CDR3 sequence (DNA): TGCAGTGCTATTGTGAGCTTCAATGAGCAGTTCTTC.

V and J are TRBV29-1 and TRBJ2-7; possibly TRBD1 or TRBD2 for D (5 bases each). Germline CDR1 SQVTM, CDR2 ANQGSEA. Trimming removed 4 bases at V and 6 bases at J, with 13 bases between. The CDR3 totals 12 residues. In DNA form, the CDR3 reads TGCAGCGTTGCGGGGACGGGTAGCGAGCAGTACTTC. This encodes CSVAGTGSEQYF.